This TCR beta chain was found in a study of T cell changes during pregnancy in multiple sclerosis. Method: immunoSEQ multiplex PCR; TCRdb's copy keeps in-frame clones and lacks some. The data hold around 37,000 clones, with around 90% observed a single time. Germline-derived CDR1 and CDR2 are SGHAT and FQNNGV. J lost 4 bases, V lost 5 bases, and 7 bases had no gene match. The CDR3 contains 15 residues. Sequenced here: CD8+ T cells from peripheral blood mononuclear cells, sampled in the third trimester of pregnancy. The sequence came from a female donor with multiple sclerosis, enrolled in a pregnancy study. This sequence joins TRBV11-2 and TRBJ2-7; 11 bases are a match to TRBD1. The CDR3 DNA reads TGTGCCAGCAGCCCGGGGACAGGGGGGAGGTACGAGCAGTACTTC. Translated: CASSPGTGGRYEQYF.